The T cell receptor (beta chain) described here comes from a study of cytomegalovirus exposure and HLA in healthy donors (dated by TCRdb to between 2016 and 2019). Broadly, across the study: An earlier analysis of roughly 500 of the donors reported 276 Gb of sequence data and 100 million to 130 million unique TCR beta sequences from about 200 million T cells. Roughly 300 gigabases of sequencing data and tens of millions of unique TCR sequences made up an early release that covered approximately 650 HLA-typed donors. Of the roughly 400 genotyped donors, over 65% fell in the genetic ancestry cluster associated with self-reported Caucasian donors. The study aimed to test whether signatures of past pathogen exposure could be identified by cataloging public T cell receptors. The study profiled the T cell repertoires of hundreds of subjects by immunosequencing and related them to cytomegalovirus serostatus. In addition to the first cohort of 666 subjects, a separate validation cohort of 120 different subjects was used. To predict cytomegalovirus infection status, the study brought together high-throughput TCR immunosequencing, statistical association of individual TCRs with disease status, and machine learning. In a later analysis, previously published TCR beta repertoires from 666 donors were re-analyzed and high-resolution HLA genotyping was added so that TCR occurrence patterns could be studied. The later analysis used no new phenotypic data to find candidate immune exposures, relying instead on TCR beta sequences and their occurrence across donors. To decide whether each TCR beta V gene segment behaved as functional or pseudogenic, an earlier analysis of approximately 590 of the donors relied on high-throughput TCR beta sequencing. Alongside the repertoire data, information on donor age, sex, ethnicity and CMV serostatus was compiled. A later genetic analysis used genome-wide SNP genotypes for 398 of the 666 donors, treating that subset as a discovery cohort. Every discovery cohort repertoire had been produced on one sequencing platform. Class I and class II HLA loci were covered by the typing at four-digit resolution. The number of donors typed differed by locus, with roughly 620-640 for A, B, C, DRB1 and DQB1, around 500 for DQA1, 600 to 610 for DPA1, and around 450 for DPB1. Five DR-DQ haplotypes were handled as single units for association and clustering, since linkage in the cohort was strong. Across under 500 genotyped donors of the cohort, an average of about 240,000 unique TCR beta nucleotide sequences per donor were sequenced, and 15% to 20% of those sequences were non-productive. General findings and caveats noted by the study authors: Because counts were too low, about 17 rarely observed V segments, including chromosome 9 orphons, were excluded from the earlier analysis of under 650 of the donors. In both the original and validation cohorts, the classifier was reported to diagnose cytomegalovirus status with high specificity and sensitivity. In an earlier analysis of roughly 560 of the donors, most TCR beta V segments were observed in productive rearrangements about 87% or about 30% of the time, broadly matching IMGT annotations. Correlated functional status among segregating V segments might reflect linkage disequilibrium, but an unknown experimental factor could not be ruled out. A further reported finding was that TCR beta sequences accurately predicted the HLA-A and HLA-B alleles for most subjects in the first cohort. An association between a missense DCLRE1C variant and V-gene and J-gene trimming of TCR beta chains was found in a later genetic analysis and replicated in an independent cohort. When HLA alleles, especially DR and DQ, strongly co-occurred, TCR associations were difficult to assign to individual alleles. Three of the identified cytomegalovirus-associated TCR beta chains were confirmed in vitro to be specific for cytomegalovirus antigens. Because the 87-base-pair reads could not distinguish some IMGT-functional V segments, including TRBV6-2 and TRBV6-3, those segments were excluded. According to a later analysis, TCR association rates differed among HLA loci, with DRB1 alleles showing the most associated TCRs and HLA-C alleles showing the fewest. Most CMV-associated TCR beta chains appeared to be HLA-restricted in a later analysis, and the HLA associations seemed to be driven largely by CMV exposure. The study gave a list of more than 150 TCR beta chains associated with cytomegalovirus. Because HLA typing was missing for some donors at each locus, association tests included only the typed subset. It was suggested by the authors that the approach could potentially be generalized to other disease states and immunological phenotypes. Only TCR beta chains were sequenced in this cohort, and the absence of alpha or paired-chain data limited detectable features. CMV serostatus was the only immune exposure information available for the cohort. A cluster of highly shared sequence variants was judged likely to be a technical artifact of the sequencing pipeline. While some public TCRs were present in many individuals, most TCR sequences turned up only very rarely across donors. At a false discovery rate of 0.05, a later analysis linked around 15,000 TCR beta sequences to specific HLA alleles. According to a later analysis, parvovirus B19, influenza, CMV and Epstein-Barr virus appeared linked to several top co-occurrence clusters. Sequencing depth was assumed to be roughly uniform across donors in the presence/absence analyses, though that assumption may not hold. According to a later genetic analysis, donors in an Asian-associated ancestry cluster had fewer N-insertions in productive TCRs than the approximately 670-donor mean. Compared with equally common non-associated chains, HLA-associated TCR beta chains in a later analysis were more clonally expanded and had lower generation probabilities.

Libraries were made using the immunoSEQ multiplex PCR assay. The multiplex PCR relied on a mix of 60 forward primers for TCR Vbeta segments and 13 reverse primers for TCR Jbeta segments. The CDR3 region of rearranged TCR beta genes was amplified from genomic DNA by a multiplex PCR assay. Amplified TCR beta libraries were sequenced as 87-base-pair reads on the Illumina HiSeq System. Per the authors' processing: A later analysis tallied tens of millions of unique TCR beta chains across the 700 or so repertoires, and about 10 million of those chains were shared by two or more donors. To remove PCR and sequencing errors, raw reads were error-corrected and collapsed into unique sequences using a nearest-neighbor algorithm that merged closely related sequences. To assign V, D and J gene segments, CDR3 sequences were aligned to IMGT reference sequences. For a sequence to be retained, at least a six-nucleotide match to both a V gene segment and a J gene segment was required. A rearrangement counted as productive if the CDR3 had no stop codons and remained in frame with V and J, and every other rearrangement counted as non-productive. CDR3 was defined by IMGT convention, running from the second conserved V-encoded cysteine to the conserved J-encoded phenylalanine. In an earlier analysis of 550 to 650 of the donors, sequences lacking an unambiguous match to a single V gene segment were excluded. In an earlier analysis of 500 to 750 of the donors, V segments were called functional above 56.7% productive rearrangements and were called segregating when the between-donor standard deviation exceeded 5%. A statistical classification framework was developed to diagnose cytomegalovirus status using the catalog of TCR beta chain sequences. A later analysis assigned V and J genes by comparing TCR nucleotide sequences with IMGT/GENE-DB human TR gene sequences. Using the TCRdist pipeline, a later analysis assigned CDR3 sequences along with most-parsimonious VDJ recombination scenarios. A later analysis defined each TCR beta chain by its CDR3 amino acid sequence plus V-gene family, and excluded reads lacking a unique V-gene family. As a way to deal with suspected cross-contamination and a sequencing artifact, a later analysis dropped approximately 590 nucleotide sequences that were highly shared and had low generation probability. In a later analysis, a clonal expansion index was calculated for each public chain from normalized within-repertoire ranks of inferred template counts. In a later analysis, generation probabilities were computed with a VDJ recombination model fitted to out-of-frame rearrangements, and the resulting probabilities were checked against IGoR. In a later analysis, TCR-TCR, TCR-HLA and TCR-CMV co-occurrence was scored with hypergeometric tests, and a repertoire-size bias correction was applied to TCR pairs. False discovery rates were estimated in a later analysis by permuting HLA or CMV assignments 20 times. In a later analysis, co-occurring TCRs were grouped using DBSCAN, and TCRdist sequence similarity was added for clustering within HLA-allele-positive subsets. Repertoires with fewer than 30,000 or more than 120,000 public chains, plus five repertoires with anomalous nucleotide sharing, were excluded from co-occurrence clustering. Not all clones reach the TCRdb copy of this immuneACCESS table, which keeps in-frame sequences only. Checked studies attribute under half of the gap to unresolved V genes and leave the rest unexplained. For V, J and clone size, that table is used; D and trimming come from the DNA. Recorded for this sample are about 200,000 clones; 82% of them occurred a single time. The ten largest account for 6.5% of the sample.

The cohort comprised 670 or so healthy bone marrow donors. All cohort members were sampled while nominally healthy, although unrecorded immune exposures were likely present. The donor tested CMV seropositive, placing the donor among the 250 to 300 seropositive members of the cohort. Every donor gave a peripheral blood sample, and the peripheral blood mononuclear cells from that sample were used for TCR beta sequencing. The Qiagen DNeasy Blood Extraction Kit was used to extract genomic DNA from the blood cell samples. Taken from cysteine to phenylalanine, the CDR3 has 17 residues. Only the CDR3 DNA stays, 51 bases, in frame from base 1. V and J are truncated by 3 bases and 2 bases respectively, leaving an intervening sequence of 16 bases. CDR1 and CDR2, per the germline V gene, are KGHSH and LQKENI. In the case of this clone: This receptor's antigen is unknown. Per-nucleotide qualities are absent, and no much larger clonotype sits a single base away.

This sequence was found in a woman between 50 and 59 years old in good health and CMV-seropositive. Sequencing input: PBMCs. The V gene is TRBV18 and the J gene is TRBJ2-2; matching of 6 bases hints at TRBD1 as the D gene. The nucleotide sequence reads TGTGCCAGCTCACCTCGGGCCAAGACAGGAAACACCGGGGAGCTGTTTTTT. Translated, this is CASSPRAKTGNTGELFF.